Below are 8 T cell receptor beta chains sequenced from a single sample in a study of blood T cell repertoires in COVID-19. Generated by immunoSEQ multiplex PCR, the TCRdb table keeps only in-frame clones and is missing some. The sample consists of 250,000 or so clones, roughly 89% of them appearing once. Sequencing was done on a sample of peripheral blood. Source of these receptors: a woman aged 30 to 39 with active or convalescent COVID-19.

The CDR3 is CASSPTTGERTPLHF. The CDR3 coding sequence is TGTGCCAGCTCACCAACGACAGGGGAAAGGACACCCCTCCACTTT. The V gene is TRBV18, the J gene TRBJ1-6; 8 bases line up with TRBD1. Germline CDR1 and CDR2: KGHSH and LQKENI. V shed 2 bases, J shed 11 bases, and the junction held 8 bases outside the gene matches. This CDR3 is 15 amino acids long.

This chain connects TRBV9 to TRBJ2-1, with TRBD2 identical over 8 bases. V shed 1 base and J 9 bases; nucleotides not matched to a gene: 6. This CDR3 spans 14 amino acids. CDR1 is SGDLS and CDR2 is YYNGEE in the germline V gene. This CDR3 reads CASSVTGGLGEQFF. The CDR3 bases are TGTGCCAGCAGCGTAACGGGGGGGCTCGGTGAGCAGTTCTTC.

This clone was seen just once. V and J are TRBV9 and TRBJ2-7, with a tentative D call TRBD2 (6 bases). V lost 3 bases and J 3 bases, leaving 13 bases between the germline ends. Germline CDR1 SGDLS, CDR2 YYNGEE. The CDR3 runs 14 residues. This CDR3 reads CASSARDGLYEQYF. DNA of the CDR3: TGTGCCAGCAGCGCGCGGGACGGTCTCTACGAGCAGTACTTC.

The chain's CDR3 is CASSLRTGGRNTEAFF. The CDR3 coding sequence is TGTGCCAGCAGCCTCAGGACAGGGGGGAGGAACACTGAAGCTTTCTTT. J is TRBJ1-1 and V is TRBV14; 10 bases map to TRBD1. The CDR3 is 16 residues long. Trimming removed 4 bases from V and 1 base from J; junction bases left unmatched: 6. From germline, CDR1 is SGHDN and CDR2 FVKESK.

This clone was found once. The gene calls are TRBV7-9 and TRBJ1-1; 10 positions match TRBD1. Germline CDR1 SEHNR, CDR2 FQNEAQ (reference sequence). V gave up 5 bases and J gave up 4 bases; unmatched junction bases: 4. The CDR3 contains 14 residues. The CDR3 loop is CASSPRTGGTEAFF. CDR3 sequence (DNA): TGTGCCAGCAGCCCGCGGACAGGGGGCACTGAAGCTTTCTTT.

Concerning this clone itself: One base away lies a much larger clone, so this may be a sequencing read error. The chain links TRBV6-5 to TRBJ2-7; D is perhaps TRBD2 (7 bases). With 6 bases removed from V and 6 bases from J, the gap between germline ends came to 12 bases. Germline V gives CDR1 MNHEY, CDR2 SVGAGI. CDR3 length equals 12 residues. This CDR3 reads CASRGGASEQYF. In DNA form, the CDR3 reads TGTGCCAGCAGGGGGGGGGCGAGCGAGCAGTACTTC.

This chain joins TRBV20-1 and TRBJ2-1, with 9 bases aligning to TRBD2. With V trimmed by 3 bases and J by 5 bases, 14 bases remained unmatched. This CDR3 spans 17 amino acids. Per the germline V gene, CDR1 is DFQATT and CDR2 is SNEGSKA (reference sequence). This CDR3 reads CSASRFFRGGENNEQFF. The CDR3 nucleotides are TGCAGTGCTAGTAGGTTCTTCCGCGGGGGGGAAAACAATGAGCAGTTCTTC.

The CDR3 region is CASSPSGTGNYGYTF. DNA of the CDR3: TGTGCCAGCTCACCGTCCGGGACAGGGAACTATGGCTACACCTTC. The chain joins TRBV18 to TRBJ1-2, with 9 bases identical to TRBD1. Germline trimming cut 3 bases from V and 2 bases from J; bases unmatched to any gene: 4. Germline V CDR1 and CDR2: KGHSH, LQKENI. This CDR3 contains 15 residues.